Listed here is a single T cell receptor beta chain. These data belong to a study of cytomegalovirus exposure and HLA in healthy donors. Here immunoSEQ multiplex PCR was the method, and the copy in TCRdb shows in-frame clones only, minus some. The table records 200,000 to 250,000 clones, roughly 84% of them present only once. The CDR3 contains 15 residues. Germline loops: CDR1 SEHNR, CDR2 FQNEAQ (reference sequence). V trimming: 1 base; J trimming: 5 bases; junction bases outside the gene matches: 2. The sample comprised PBMCs. The rearrangement joins TRBV7-9 to TRBJ2-7; TRBD2 matches at 13 bases. The receptor was derived from a woman in her late teens or twenties in good health and CMV-seropositive. CDR3 residues: CASSLGGLAGNEQYF. CDR3 sequence (DNA): TGTGCCAGCAGCTTAGGGGGACTAGCGGGAAACGAGCAGTACTTC.